This T cell receptor beta chain was retrieved from a study of blood T cell repertoires in COVID-19. As for the study in general: The study drew acute and convalescent COVID-19 samples from the United States, Italy and Spain.

Germline-derived CDR1 and CDR2 are SGHRS and YFSETQ. V shed 0 bases and J 4 bases; nucleotides not matched to a gene: 4. This CDR3 comprises 15 residues. The method was immunoSEQ multiplex PCR; TCRdb's version includes in-frame clones alone and lacks a portion of them. Here the sample spans hundreds of thousands of clones, approximately 85% being singletons. The receptor's source is a human donor in a cohort sampled during active COVID-19. This sequence joins TRBV5-1 and TRBJ1-2; 9 bases are shared with TRBD1. Sequences were obtained from peripheral blood. In DNA, the CDR3 is TGCGCCAGCAGCTTGGAGGGACAGGGTCCCTATGGCTACACCTTC. This sequence encodes CASSLEGQGPYGYTF.